Following are 7 T cell receptor beta chains from one sample sequenced in a study of identical twins (dated by TCRdb to the mid-2010s). Library generation was performed with 5' RACE. The sample was run on an Illumina HiSeq 2000. TCRdb itself trimmed the public reads at Q25 with fastp, ran MiXCR and retained productive beta chains. Each record represents a unique CDR3 protein, reported with the most common genes and DNA among its rows. Counted in this sample were approximately 260,000 distinct CDR3 sequences; 11% to 15% of them appeared once. Of the sample, approximately 8.8% falls within the top ten clones. The sequenced sample was memory (CD45RO+) T cells sorted from blood. The sample's cell subset or site label, decoded: CD45RO+ enriched T cells. The receptors here all came from a woman between 18 and 29 years old in good health.

V and J are TRBV20-1 and TRBJ2-5; D is undetermined. Trimming cost V 3 bases and J 3 bases, with 14 bases left between them. This CDR3 has 14 amino acids. Per the germline V gene, CDR1 is DFQATT and CDR2 is SNEGSKA (reference sequence). CDR3 nucleotide sequence: TGCAGTGCTAGCTTTCCCCCCGTCAAAGAGACCCAGTACTTC. This translates into CSASFPPVKETQYF.

This clonotype has just a few counts. The chain uses TRBV5-1 and TRBJ2-2; 8 bases agree with TRBD2. After removal of 4 bases from V and 4 bases from J, the junction contained 9 bases not matched to a gene. Germline lookup yields CDR1 SGHRS and CDR2 YFSETQ. The length of the CDR3 is 16 residues. The CDR3 coding sequence is TGCGCCAGCAGCACAGGACTAGCAAGTGGCACCGGGGAGCTGTTTTTT. This codes for CASSTGLASGTGELFF.

There are many counts of this clonotype. The chain employs TRBV12-3 or TRBV12-4 and TRBJ1-5; D remains ambiguous. V lost 7 bases to trimming and J lost 6 bases, with 13 bases between them. The CDR3 is 13 amino acids. The CDR3 loop is CASTGGVAQPQHF. DNA for the CDR3: TGTGCCAGCACCGGCGGGGTTGCTCAGCCCCAGCATTTT.

This clonotype was recorded a few times. J is TRBJ2-7 and V is TRBV19; D call uncertain. Germline-derived CDR1 and CDR2 are LNHDA and SQIVND (reference sequence). V shed 6 bases and J shed 7 bases, with 19 bases lying between them. CDR3 length equals 14 residues. The CDR3 spells CASSPSVELREQYF. As DNA, the CDR3 is TGTGCCAGTAGCCCAAGTGTGGAACTGAGAGAGCAGTACTTC.

By sample share, this clonotype is medium-sized. The rearrangement uses TRBV20-1 and TRBJ1-4; weak D call: TRBD1 (5 bases). Looked up from germline, CDR1 is DFQATT and CDR2 is SNEGSKA (reference sequence). V was trimmed by 7 bases and J by 2 bases, leaving 11 bases between them. The CDR3 spans 13 residues. The chain's CDR3 is CSVPGRTNEKLFF. CDR3 DNA sequence: TGCAGTGTCCCGGGACGGACTAATGAAAAACTGTTTTTT.

This clonotype was seen at least ten times. The CDR3 region is CASNRESSGNTIYF. The CDR3 DNA follows: TGTGCCAGCAACAGGGAGTCTTCTGGAAACACCATATATTTT. This chain connects TRBV5-5 to TRBJ1-3, with D tentatively TRBD1 (6 bases). Germline CDR1 SGHKS, CDR2 YYEKEE (reference sequence). This CDR3 spans 14 amino acids. Trimming removed 6 bases at V and 1 base at J, with 11 bases between.

This clonotype occurred a few times. This chain connects TRBV15 to TRBJ2-1, with 7 bases fitting TRBD2. V lost 1 base and J lost 5; bases outside the gene matches: 5. This CDR3 has 15 amino acids. In germline, CDR1 is LNHNV, CDR2 YYDKDF (reference sequence). The CDR3 sequence: CATSRAGGGDNEQFF. The CDR3 coding sequence is TGTGCCACCAGCAGAGCTGGGGGGGGAGACAATGAGCAGTTCTTC. Supplemented by reference TRBV15 and TRBJ2-1, the full variable domain reads DAMVIQNPRYQVTQFGKPVTLSCSQTLNHNVMYWYQQKSSQAPKLLFHYYDKDFNNEADTPDNFQSRRPNTSFCFLDIRSPGLGDTAMYLCATSRAGGGDNEQFFGPGTRLTVL.